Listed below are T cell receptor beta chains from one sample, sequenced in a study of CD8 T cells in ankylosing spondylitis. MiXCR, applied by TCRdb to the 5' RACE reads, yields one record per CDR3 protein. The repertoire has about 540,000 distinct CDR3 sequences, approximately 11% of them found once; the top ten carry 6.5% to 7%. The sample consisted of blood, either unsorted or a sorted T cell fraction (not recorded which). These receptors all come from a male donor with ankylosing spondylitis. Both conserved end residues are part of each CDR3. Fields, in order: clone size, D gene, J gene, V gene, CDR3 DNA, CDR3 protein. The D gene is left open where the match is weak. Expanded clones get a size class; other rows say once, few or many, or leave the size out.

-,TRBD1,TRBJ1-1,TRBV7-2,TGTGCCAGCACCGCGACAGGGCTCCCCCCAGCTTTCTTT,CASTATGLPPAFF
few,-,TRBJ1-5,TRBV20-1,TGCAGTGCTAGGAACAGCCTAATCAATCAGCCCCAGCATTTT,CSARNSLINQPQHF
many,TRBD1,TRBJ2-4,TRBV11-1,TGTGCCAGCAGCTCTTCCCGGGACAGGGGGCCGTGGGTCAAAAACATTCAGTACTTC,CASSSSRDRGPWVKNIQYF
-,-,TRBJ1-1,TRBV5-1,TGCGCCAGCAGCTTTATCAGTGGCTCTGGCACTGAAGCTTTCTTT,CASSFISGSGTEAFF
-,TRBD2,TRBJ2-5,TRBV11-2,TGTGCCAGCAGCTTACTGACTAGCACGTGGGAGCCCCAAGAGACCCAGTACTTC,CASSLLTSTWEPQETQYF
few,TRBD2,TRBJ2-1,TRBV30,TGTGCCTGGAGCCCGGGACTAGCGTTTGTCGATGAGCAGTTCTTC,CAWSPGLAFVDEQFF
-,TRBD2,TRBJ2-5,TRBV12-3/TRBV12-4,TGTGCCAGCAGTTTGGGTGAAGCGGGAGGGGGAGGAGAGACCCAGTACTTC,CASSLGEAGGGGETQYF
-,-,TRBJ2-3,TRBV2,TGTGCCAGCAGTGAAAATAGCGGAGATACGCAGTATTTT,CASSENSGDTQYF
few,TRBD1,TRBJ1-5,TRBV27,TGTGCCAGCAGTCCTCAGGGACAGAGCAATCAGCCCCAGCATTTT,CASSPQGQSNQPQHF
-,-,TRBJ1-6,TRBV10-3,TGTGCCATCAGTGAGGCAAATTCACCCCTCCACTTT,CAISEANSPLHF